The 16 T cell receptor beta chains given below trace back to one sample, sequenced in a study of patients and donors after allogeneic stem cell transplantation. TCRdb reprocessed the RT-PCR reads via MiXCR and lists one record per CDR3 protein. The sample holds some 960,000 distinct CDR3 sequences, approximately 18% seen once. Sequencing was performed on blood, either unsorted or a sorted T cell fraction (not recorded which). Receptors were obtained from a human donor who was either an allogeneic HSCT recipient or a stem cell or donor lymphocyte infusion donor (not recorded which). It is not recorded whose cells these are; they may come from a transplant donor.

This clonotype occurred a few times. This CDR3 reads CASRPLRQVTEDQPQHF. The CDR3 DNA follows: TGTGCCAGCAGGCCCCTCCGACAGGTCACCGAGGATCAGCCCCAGCATTTT. The genes are TRBV6-2 or TRBV6-3 and TRBJ1-5; tentatively, D is TRBD1 (6 bases). The germline V gene has CDR1 MNHEY and CDR2 SVGEGT. This CDR3 region has 17 residues. V was cut by 6 bases and J by 5 bases, with 23 bases left in between.

The chain couples TRBV5-1 to TRBJ2-3; 7 bases agree with TRBD2. The V and J ends lost 0 bases and 6 bases, in that order; junction bases with no gene match: 10. This CDR3 has 16 amino acids. Germline values: CDR1 SGHRS, CDR2 YFSETQ. The CDR3 DNA reads TGCGCCAGCAGCTTGGGGACTAGGGCCTCCCCGGATACGCAGTATTTT. This translates into CASSLGTRASPDTQYF.

Only a few counts were recorded for this clonotype. The V gene is TRBV2, the J gene TRBJ1-4, with unresolved D. The ends were cut back, 8 bases at V and 8 bases at J, with 18 bases in the middle. Germline V CDR1 and CDR2: SNHLY, FYNNEI. CDR3 length equals 14 residues. This CDR3 reads CASHIPAVKEKLFF. The CDR3 DNA is TGTGCCAGCCACATACCTGCTGTAAAGGAAAAACTGTTTTTT.

Points on this clonotype: A much larger clone sits a single nucleotide away, making a read error possible. The rearrangement joins TRBV11-2 to TRBJ2-7; D unclear. Germline V gives CDR1 SGHAT, CDR2 FQNNGV. This CDR3 comprises 10 residues. Trimming left V 5 bases short and J 3 bases short, with 2 bases between. CDR3 nucleotides: TGTGCCAGCAGCGTCTACGAGCAGTACTTC. Translation: CASSVYEQYF.

The rearrangement links TRBV15 to TRBJ2-3; tentatively, D is TRBD2 (6 bases). This CDR3 region has 17 residues. Per the germline V gene, CDR1 is LNHNV and CDR2 is YYDKDF (reference sequence). V dropped 3 bases and J dropped 0 bases, with 16 bases sitting between them. CDR3 DNA sequence: TGTGCCACCAGCAGTCCACCCCCCGGGACTAGCACAGATACGCAGTATTTT. The encoded protein is CATSSPPPGTSTDTQYF.

In this sample, this clonotype turned up a few times. The rearrangement joins TRBV5-1 to TRBJ2-7, with D maybe TRBD2 (5 bases). Trimming removed 1 base at V and 3 bases at J, with 11 bases between. Germline CDR1 reads SGHRS; CDR2 reads YFSETQ. The CDR3 extends over 14 amino acids. CDR3 protein: CASSLFEGNYEQYF. For the CDR3, the DNA is TGCGCCAGCAGCTTGTTCGAGGGTAACTACGAGCAGTACTTC. The full variable domain, with the rest looked up from reference TRBV5-1 and TRBJ2-7, is KAGVTQTPRYLIKTRGQQVTLSCSPISGHRSVSWYQQTPGQGLQFLFEYFSETQRNKGNFPGRFSGRQFSNSRSEMNVSTLELGDSALYLCASSLFEGNYEQYFGPGTRLTVT.

V usage is TRBV28 and J usage is TRBJ2-5, with no clear D. The CDR3 has 12 residues. Germline CDR1 MDHEN, CDR2 SYDVKM. Between the trimmed V and J ends, which lost 10 bases and 1 base, there was a span of 10 bases. In DNA form, the CDR3 reads TGTGCCACCATGATTGCCCAAGAGACCCAGTACTTC. As protein: CATMIAQETQYF.

The rearrangement joins TRBV25-1 to TRBJ2-5; either TRBD1 or TRBD2 may fit D (6 bases each). Between the trimmed V and J ends, which lost 1 base and 1 base, there was a span of 13 bases. The CDR3 is made up of 16 amino acids. CDR1 MGHDK and CDR2 SYGVNS come from the germline V gene. The CDR3 DNA reads TGTGCCAGCAGTGAATGGGGGGCGACCCGCCAAGAGACCCAGTACTTC. It is translated as CASSEWGATRQETQYF. Combining the CDR3 with reference TRBV25-1 and TRBJ2-5 gives the whole variable domain EADIYQTPRYLVIGTGKKITLECSQTMGHDKMYWYQQDPGMELHLIHYSYGVNSTEKGDLSSESTVSRIRTEHFPLTLESARPSHTSQYLCASSEWGATRQETQYFGPGTRLLVL.

This chain uses TRBV7-6 with TRBJ2-1; 8 nucleotides line up with TRBD1. CDR3 length: 15 residues. Germline values: CDR1 SGHVS, CDR2 FNYEAQ. J lost 6 bases, V lost 5 bases, and 9 bases had no gene match. The CDR3 coding sequence is TGTGCCAGCAGCCCCCGGGACAGGTCTGTCAATGAGCAGTTCTTC. This encodes CASSPRDRSVNEQFF.

The rearrangement links TRBV7-9 to TRBJ2-3; the match to TRBD1 covers 7 bases. Looked up from germline, CDR1 is SEHNR and CDR2 is FQNEAQ (reference sequence). The CDR3 is made up of 15 amino acids. Trimming removed 5 bases from V and 3 bases from J; junction bases left unmatched: 8. CDR3 residues: CASSTDRRKTDTQYF. The CDR3 DNA reads TGTGCCAGCAGCACGGACAGGCGGAAGACAGATACGCAGTATTTT.

This clonotype has only a few counts. The chain recombines TRBV7-3 with TRBJ2-2; TRBD2 matches 10 bases. Looked up from germline, CDR1 is SGHTA and CDR2 is FQGTGA. J was trimmed by 3 bases and V by 5 bases; bases with no gene match: 6. The CDR3 spans 16 residues. The CDR3 reads CASSPGTSVYTGELFF. For the CDR3, the DNA is TGTGCCAGCAGCCCCGGGACTAGCGTCTACACCGGGGAGCTGTTTTTT.

This clonotype has a handful of counts. This rearrangement joins TRBV30 to TRBJ2-1, with 8 bases fitting TRBD2. V lost 4 bases and J lost 2; bases outside the gene matches: 4. Germline values: CDR1 GTSNPN, CDR2 SVGIG (reference sequence). The CDR3 has 14 amino acids. DNA of the CDR3: TGTGCCTGGACCGGGACTAGGCCCTACAATGAGCAGTTCTTC. It translates to CAWTGTRPYNEQFF.

This sequence joins TRBV4-2 and TRBJ2-7; TRBD2 is a possible D gene (5 bases). Germline CDR1 LGHNA, CDR2 YNFKEQ. Trimming took off 0 bases at V and 0 bases at J, with 12 bases between the two ends. CDR3 length: 16 amino acids. The CDR3 nucleotides are TGTGCCAGCAGCCAAGACGACGCGGGCTACTCCTACGAGCAGTACTTC. Encoded protein: CASSQDDAGYSYEQYF.

A few counts support this clonotype. The chain is built from TRBV20-1 and TRBJ2-1; D gene unclear. Germline-derived CDR1 and CDR2 are DFQATT and SNEGSKA (reference sequence). Trimming stripped 2 bases from V and 0 bases from J, with 8 bases between. This CDR3 region has 14 residues. CDR3 region: CSARSDTSYNEQFF. In DNA form, the CDR3 reads TGCAGTGCTAGATCTGACACCTCCTACAATGAGCAGTTCTTC.

There are a few counts of this clonotype. The chain recombines TRBV5-1 with TRBJ2-1; tentative D call: TRBD1 (6 bases). The CDR3 loop spans 16 amino acids. CDR1 and CDR2 from the germline V gene are SGHRS and YFSETQ. V was trimmed by 1 base and J by 6 bases, leaving 17 bases between them. CDR3 residues: CASSLWPATGPNEQFF. The DNA of the CDR3 is TGCGCCAGCAGCTTGTGGCCGGCAACAGGGCCCAATGAGCAGTTCTTC.

This clonotype was observed a handful of times. Germline is not matched at one junction end, which may reflect a read error. The chain employs TRBV4-1 and TRBJ2-7; D is perhaps TRBD2 (6 bases). CDR1 and CDR2 (germline): MGHRA, YSYEKL. This CDR3 spans 14 amino acids. Here the CDR3 reads CASSQPGGSYEQYF. The CDR3, as DNA: TGTGCCAGCAGCCAACCCGGGGGCTCCTACGAGCAGTACTTC.